The subject of this entry is one TCR beta chain. Its antigen is still unknown. No much larger clone is present one base from it, and per-base qualities are unavailable. Each donor gave one peripheral blood draw, averaging approximately 110 mL, which was collected into heparinised tubes. Using a panel that included CD45RO, CCR7, CD25, CD127, CD95 and CD27, naive, central memory, regulatory and stem cell-like memory CD4+ T cells were sorted on a BD FACSAria II. All sorted populations exceeded 95% purity. PBMCs were separated immediately by Lymphoprep density gradient centrifugation and were stained directly, without being cultured. So that batch effects would be minimized, each experiment stained and sorted samples in pairs, pairing one healthy donor with one patient. The sample originates from a study of beta chain features in type 1 diabetes (dated 2018 in TCRdb). In the study overall: Mean age, gender distribution, total cell number and subset yield did not differ between patients and healthy donors. Regulatory and stem cell-like memory subsets were isolated from only 8 patients and about 8 healthy donors, whereas naive and central memory subsets came from all 30 or so donors. A total of roughly 99 million sorted cells were examined across all samples, and the number of cells per subset was strongly correlated with RNA yield. The study compared the TCRB repertoires of sorted circulating CD4+ T cell subsets in recently diagnosed type 1 diabetes patients with those in matched healthy donors. General findings and caveats noted by the study authors: Naive, central memory and regulatory TCRB repertoires appeared to be more alike among patients than among healthy donors. Fewer insertions and more nucleotide deletions at VDJ recombination sites were observed in patients with type 1 diabetes, implying thymic rearrangement abnormalities. A moderate but significant shortening of TCRB CDR3 length was observed in type 1 diabetes patients in all four CD4+ subsets. Shorter templates might be favored by PCR, yet because patient and control samples were amplified and corrected together, any such skew would affect both groups equally. HLA sub-analyses involved small numbers of individuals, so any influence of HLA type on TCRB rearrangement remained unresolved. Because cDNA was sequenced instead of genomic DNA, activated cells with high expression could be over-represented, although the groups did not differ in activation or CD3 levels.

CDR1 and CDR2 are drawn from the germline V gene (reference sequence): MNHEY, SMNVEV. The CDR3, from cysteine to phenylalanine, totals 18 residues. Only CDR3 DNA remains: 54 bases, in frame from the first base. V has 8 bases trimmed and J has 4 bases trimmed; junction bases matching no gene number 16. The entire amount of isolated RNA was reverse transcribed using the High Capacity cDNA Reverse Transcription Kit, so the sequenced TCRB transcripts were expressed ones. Naive, central memory and regulatory T cell samples underwent deep immunoSEQ sequencing, averaging about 3.5 million total reads per sample. Sorted cells were lysed in RLT buffer and RNA was extracted with DNase-treated RNeasy Micro or Mini kits, depending on cell number. To prevent cross-contamination, every cell subset was processed on its own, while patient and healthy donor samples were processed together. The immunoSEQ multiplex PCR was used to amplify TCRB sequences from cDNA, generating 87-bp fragments that spanned the CDR3 region. Sequencing of the amplicons was performed on the Illumina HiSeq platform. In the authors' own workflow: Synthetic template baselines were used to correct PCR bias computationally, reads within Hamming distance 2 were collapsed, and singletons that could not be merged were discarded. By aligning reads against IMGT, V, D and J genes, CDR3 length, and insertions or deletions at six rearrangement sites were assigned. Within each subset, clonotype counts were normalized to sorted cell number, after which true diversity and Gini coefficients were computed with the tcR R package. The overlap coefficient, calculated on TCRB nucleotide sequences, was used to measure repertoire sharing. TCRdb mirrors the immuneACCESS table, restricted to in-frame sequences. Some clones are absent from its copies; in checked studies, under half trace to an unresolved V gene, and the reason for the others is unknown. The D gene and trimming were derived from the DNA, and the V and J assignments and clone size from that table. Within this sample are almost 350,000 clones, with around 8% of them counted one time only. Approximately 0.44% of the sample is taken by the ten largest.

This chain joins TRBV27 to TRBJ2-1, and 11 bases in between align with TRBD1. The sample was central memory CD4+ T cells from blood. The sequence was obtained from a woman aged 18-35 years in good health. The CDR3 here reads CASRRGQGAGLTYNEQFF. The DNA reads as follows: TGTGCCAGCCGACGAGGACAGGGGGCTGGACTAACATACAATGAGCAGTTCTTC.